This T cell receptor (beta chain) originates from a study of OX40 agonist ivuxolimab in advanced cancers. The repertoire was sequenced with immunoSEQ multiplex PCR; TCRdb's copy has only in-frame clones and lacks some. Of roughly 86,000 clones listed, more than 85% are singletons. Germline trimming cut 2 bases from V and 3 bases from J; bases unmatched to any gene: 2. This CDR3 region has 15 residues. The germline V gene encodes CDR1 MNHNS and CDR2 SASEGT. The sample in question was CD4+ or CD8+ T cells sorted from blood, obtained in a trial of the OX40 agonist ivuxolimab. This rearrangement joins TRBV6-1 to TRBJ2-2; TRBD2 matches at 8 bases. The receptor comes from an adult with an advanced solid tumor such as melanoma, head and neck, liver or kidney cancer. The CDR3 here is CASSERGGYTGELFF. The CDR3, as DNA: TGTGCCAGCAGTGAACGGGGGGGGTACACCGGGGAGCTGTTTTTT.